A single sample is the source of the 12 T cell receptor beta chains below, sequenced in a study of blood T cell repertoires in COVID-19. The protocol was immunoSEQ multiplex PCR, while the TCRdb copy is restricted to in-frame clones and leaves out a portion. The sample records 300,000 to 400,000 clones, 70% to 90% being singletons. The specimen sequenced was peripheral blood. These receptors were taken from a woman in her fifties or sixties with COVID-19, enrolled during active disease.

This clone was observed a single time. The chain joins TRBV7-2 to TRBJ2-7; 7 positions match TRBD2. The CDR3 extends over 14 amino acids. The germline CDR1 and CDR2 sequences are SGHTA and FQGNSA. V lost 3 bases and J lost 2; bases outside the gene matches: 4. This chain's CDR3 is CASSFDGLAYEQYF. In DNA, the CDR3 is TGTGCCAGCAGCTTCGACGGACTAGCCTACGAGCAGTACTTC.

The CDR3 protein is CATQDSAYEQYF. The CDR3 DNA is TGTGCCACCCAGGACAGCGCCTACGAGCAGTACTTC. The chain has TRBV24-1 and TRBJ2-7; D might be TRBD1 (6 bases). The CDR3 has 12 residues. V lost 9 bases and J lost 2, with 10 bases in between. Per the germline V gene, CDR1 is KGHDR and CDR2 is SFDVKD.

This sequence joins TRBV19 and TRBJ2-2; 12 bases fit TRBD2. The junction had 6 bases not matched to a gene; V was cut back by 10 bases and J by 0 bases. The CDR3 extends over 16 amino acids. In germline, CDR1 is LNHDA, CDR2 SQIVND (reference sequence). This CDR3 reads CATQLAGGSNTGELFF. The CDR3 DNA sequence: TGTGCCACCCAACTAGCGGGGGGTTCGAACACCGGGGAGCTGTTTTTT.

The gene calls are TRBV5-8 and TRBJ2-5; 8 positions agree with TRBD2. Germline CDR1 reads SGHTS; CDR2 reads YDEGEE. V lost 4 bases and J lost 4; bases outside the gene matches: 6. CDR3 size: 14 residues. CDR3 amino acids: CASSQGLARETQYF. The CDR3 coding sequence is TGTGCCAGCAGCCAAGGACTAGCTAGAGAGACCCAGTACTTC.

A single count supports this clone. This CDR3 is CASSPDGLGPQHF. The CDR3 nucleotides read TGCGCCAGCAGTCCGGACGGACTGGGGCCCCAGCATTTT. The rearrangement joins TRBV5-1 to TRBJ1-5, with no clear D. V lost 5 bases and J 9 bases, leaving 15 bases between the germline ends. The CDR3 loop spans 13 amino acids. Germline CDR1 is SGHRS and CDR2 is YFSETQ.

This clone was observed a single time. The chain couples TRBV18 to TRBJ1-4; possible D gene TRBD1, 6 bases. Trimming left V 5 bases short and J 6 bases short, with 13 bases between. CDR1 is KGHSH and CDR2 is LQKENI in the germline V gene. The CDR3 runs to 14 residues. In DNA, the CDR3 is TGTGCCAGCTCAATTTACAGGGACCATGAAAAACTGTTTTTT. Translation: CASSIYRDHEKLFF.

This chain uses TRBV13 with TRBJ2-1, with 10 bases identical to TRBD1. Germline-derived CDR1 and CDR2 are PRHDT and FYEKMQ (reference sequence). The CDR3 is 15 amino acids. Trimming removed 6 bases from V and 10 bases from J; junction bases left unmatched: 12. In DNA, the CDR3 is TGTGCCAGCAGTTCCCGGGACAGGGGAAGGGGCGAGCAGTTCTTC. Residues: CASSSRDRGRGEQFF.

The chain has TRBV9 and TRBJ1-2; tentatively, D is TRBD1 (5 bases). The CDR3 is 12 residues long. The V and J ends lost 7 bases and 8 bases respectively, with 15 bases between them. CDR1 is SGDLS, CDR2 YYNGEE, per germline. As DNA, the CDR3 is TGTGCCAGCTCCGTGGTGGGGCGCGGCTACACCTTC. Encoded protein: CASSVVGRGYTF.

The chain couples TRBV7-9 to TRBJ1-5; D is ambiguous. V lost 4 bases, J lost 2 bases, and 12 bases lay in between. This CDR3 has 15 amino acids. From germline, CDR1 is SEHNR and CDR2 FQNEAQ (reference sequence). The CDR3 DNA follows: TGTGCCAGCAGCTCCTCCGGTACGGGCAATCAGCCCCAGCATTTT. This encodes CASSSSGTGNQPQHF.

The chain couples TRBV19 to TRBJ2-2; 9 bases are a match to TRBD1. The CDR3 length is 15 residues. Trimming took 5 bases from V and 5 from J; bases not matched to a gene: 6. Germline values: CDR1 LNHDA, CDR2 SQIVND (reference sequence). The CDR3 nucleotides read TGTGCCAGTAGTGACGGACAGGGGAAGACCGGGGAGCTGTTTTTT. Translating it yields CASSDGQGKTGELFF.

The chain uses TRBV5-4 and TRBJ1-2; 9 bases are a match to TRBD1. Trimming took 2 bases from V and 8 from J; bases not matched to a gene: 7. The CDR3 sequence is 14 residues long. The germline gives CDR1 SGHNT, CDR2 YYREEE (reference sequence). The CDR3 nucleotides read TGTGCCAGCAGCTTCCTTCGACAGGGGGTAGGCTACACCTTC. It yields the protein CASSFLRQGVGYTF.

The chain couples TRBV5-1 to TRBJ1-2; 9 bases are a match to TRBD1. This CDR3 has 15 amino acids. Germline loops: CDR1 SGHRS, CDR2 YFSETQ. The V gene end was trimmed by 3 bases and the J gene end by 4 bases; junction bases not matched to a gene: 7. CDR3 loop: CASSSTGGLGYGYTF. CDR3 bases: TGCGCCAGCAGCTCAACAGGGGGCTTGGGCTATGGCTACACCTTC.